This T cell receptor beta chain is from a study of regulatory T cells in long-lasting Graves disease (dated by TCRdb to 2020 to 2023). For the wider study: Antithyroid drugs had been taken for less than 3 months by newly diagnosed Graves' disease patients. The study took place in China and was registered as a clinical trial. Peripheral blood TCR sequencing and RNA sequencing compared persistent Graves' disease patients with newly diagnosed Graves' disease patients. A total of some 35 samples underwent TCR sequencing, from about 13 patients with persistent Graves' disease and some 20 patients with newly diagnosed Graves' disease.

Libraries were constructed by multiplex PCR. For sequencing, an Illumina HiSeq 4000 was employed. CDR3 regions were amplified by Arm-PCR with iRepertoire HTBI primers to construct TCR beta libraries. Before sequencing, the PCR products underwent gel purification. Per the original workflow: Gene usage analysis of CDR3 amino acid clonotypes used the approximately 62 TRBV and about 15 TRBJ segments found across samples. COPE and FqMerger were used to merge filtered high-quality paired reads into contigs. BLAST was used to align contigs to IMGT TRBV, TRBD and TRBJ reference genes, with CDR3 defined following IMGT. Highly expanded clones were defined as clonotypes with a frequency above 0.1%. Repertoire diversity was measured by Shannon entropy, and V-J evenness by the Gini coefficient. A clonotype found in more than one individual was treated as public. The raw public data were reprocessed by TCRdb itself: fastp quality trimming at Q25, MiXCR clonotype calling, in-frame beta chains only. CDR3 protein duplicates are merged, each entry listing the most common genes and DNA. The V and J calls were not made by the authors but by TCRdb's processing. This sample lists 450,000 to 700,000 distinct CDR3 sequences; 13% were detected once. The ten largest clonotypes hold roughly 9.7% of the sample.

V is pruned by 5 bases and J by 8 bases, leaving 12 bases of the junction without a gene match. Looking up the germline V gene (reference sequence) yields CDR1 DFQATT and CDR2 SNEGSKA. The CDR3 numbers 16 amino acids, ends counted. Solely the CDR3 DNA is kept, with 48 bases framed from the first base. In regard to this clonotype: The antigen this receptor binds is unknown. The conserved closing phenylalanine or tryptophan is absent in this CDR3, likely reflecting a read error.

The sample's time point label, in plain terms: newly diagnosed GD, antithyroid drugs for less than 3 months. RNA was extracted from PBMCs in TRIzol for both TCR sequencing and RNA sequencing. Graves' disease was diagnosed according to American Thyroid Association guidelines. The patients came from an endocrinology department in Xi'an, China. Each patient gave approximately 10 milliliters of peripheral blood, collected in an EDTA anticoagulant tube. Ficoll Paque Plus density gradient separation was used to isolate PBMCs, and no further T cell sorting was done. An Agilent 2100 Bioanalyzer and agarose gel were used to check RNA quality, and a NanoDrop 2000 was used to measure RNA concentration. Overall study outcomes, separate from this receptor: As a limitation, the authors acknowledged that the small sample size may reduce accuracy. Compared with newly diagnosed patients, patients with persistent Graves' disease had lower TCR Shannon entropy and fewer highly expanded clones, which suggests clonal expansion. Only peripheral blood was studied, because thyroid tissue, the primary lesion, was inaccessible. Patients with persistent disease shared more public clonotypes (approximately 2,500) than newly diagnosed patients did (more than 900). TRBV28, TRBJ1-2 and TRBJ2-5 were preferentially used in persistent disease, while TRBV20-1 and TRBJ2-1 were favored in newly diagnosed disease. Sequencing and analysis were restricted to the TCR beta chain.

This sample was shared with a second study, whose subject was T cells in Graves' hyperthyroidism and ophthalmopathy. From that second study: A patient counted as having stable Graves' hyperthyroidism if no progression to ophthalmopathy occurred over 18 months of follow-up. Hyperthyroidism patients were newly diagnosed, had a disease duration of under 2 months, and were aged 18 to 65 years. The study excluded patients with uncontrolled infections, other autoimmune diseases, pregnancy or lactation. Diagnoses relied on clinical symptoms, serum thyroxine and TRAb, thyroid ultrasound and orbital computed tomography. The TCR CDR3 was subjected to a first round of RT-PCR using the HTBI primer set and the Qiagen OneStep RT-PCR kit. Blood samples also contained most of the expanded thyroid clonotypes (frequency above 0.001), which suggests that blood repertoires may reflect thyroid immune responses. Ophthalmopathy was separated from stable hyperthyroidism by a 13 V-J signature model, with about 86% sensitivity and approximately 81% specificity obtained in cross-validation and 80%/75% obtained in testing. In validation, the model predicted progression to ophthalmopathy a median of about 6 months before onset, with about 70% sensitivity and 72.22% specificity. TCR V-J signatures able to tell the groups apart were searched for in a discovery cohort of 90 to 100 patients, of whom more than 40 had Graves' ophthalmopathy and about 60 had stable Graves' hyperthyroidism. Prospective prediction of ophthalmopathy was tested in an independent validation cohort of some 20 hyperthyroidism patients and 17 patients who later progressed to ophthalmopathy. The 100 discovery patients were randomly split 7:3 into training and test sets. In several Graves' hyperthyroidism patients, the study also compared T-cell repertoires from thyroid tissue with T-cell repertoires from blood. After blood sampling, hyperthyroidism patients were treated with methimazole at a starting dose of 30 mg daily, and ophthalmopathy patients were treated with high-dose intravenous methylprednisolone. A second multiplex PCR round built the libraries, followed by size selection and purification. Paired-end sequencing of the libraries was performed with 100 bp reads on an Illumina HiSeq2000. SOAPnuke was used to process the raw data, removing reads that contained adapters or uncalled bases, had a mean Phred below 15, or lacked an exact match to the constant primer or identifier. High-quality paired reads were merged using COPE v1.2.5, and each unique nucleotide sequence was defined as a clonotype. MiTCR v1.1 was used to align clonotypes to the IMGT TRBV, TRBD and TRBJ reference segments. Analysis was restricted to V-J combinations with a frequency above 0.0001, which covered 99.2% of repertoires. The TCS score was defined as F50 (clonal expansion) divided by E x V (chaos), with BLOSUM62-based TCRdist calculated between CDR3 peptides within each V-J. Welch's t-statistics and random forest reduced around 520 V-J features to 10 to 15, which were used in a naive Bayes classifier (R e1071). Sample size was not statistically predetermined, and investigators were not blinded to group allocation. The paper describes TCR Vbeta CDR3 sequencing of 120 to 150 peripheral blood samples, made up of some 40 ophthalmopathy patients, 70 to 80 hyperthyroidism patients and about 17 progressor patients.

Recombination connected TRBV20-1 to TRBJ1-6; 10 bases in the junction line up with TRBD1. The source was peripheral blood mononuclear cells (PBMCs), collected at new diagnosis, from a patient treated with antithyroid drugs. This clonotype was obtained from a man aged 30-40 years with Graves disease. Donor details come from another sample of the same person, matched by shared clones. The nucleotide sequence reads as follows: TGCAGTGCTCGCCTTATAGGGACAGGGGAGGATTCACCCCTCCACTCT. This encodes CSARLIGTGEDSPLHS.